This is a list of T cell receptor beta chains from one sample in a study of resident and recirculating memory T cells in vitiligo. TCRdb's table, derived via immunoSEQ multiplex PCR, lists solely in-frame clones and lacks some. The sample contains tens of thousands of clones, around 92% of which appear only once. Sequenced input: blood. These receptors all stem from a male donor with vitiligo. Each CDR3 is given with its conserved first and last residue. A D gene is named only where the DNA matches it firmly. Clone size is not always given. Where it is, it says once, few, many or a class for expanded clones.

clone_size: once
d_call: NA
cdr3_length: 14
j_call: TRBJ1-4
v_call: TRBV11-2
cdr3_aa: CASSLAGLNEKLFF
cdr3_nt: TGTGCCAGCAGCTTAGCAGGGCTTAATGAAAAACTGTTTTTT

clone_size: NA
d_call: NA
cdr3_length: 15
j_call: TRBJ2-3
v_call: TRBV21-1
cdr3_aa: CASSRGTGNTDTQYF
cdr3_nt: TGTGCCAGCAGCAGAGGGACAGGGAATACAGATACGCAGTATTTT

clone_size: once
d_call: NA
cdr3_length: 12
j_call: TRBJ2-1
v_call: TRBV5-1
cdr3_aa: CASSLYYDEQFF
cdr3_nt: TGCGCCAGCAGCTTGTACTACGATGAGCAGTTCTTC

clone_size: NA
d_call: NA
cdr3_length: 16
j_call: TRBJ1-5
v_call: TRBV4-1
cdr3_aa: CASSQETLAGLQPQHF
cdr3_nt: TGCGCCAGCAGCCAAGAAACCCTCGCAGGACTCCAGCCCCAGCATTTT

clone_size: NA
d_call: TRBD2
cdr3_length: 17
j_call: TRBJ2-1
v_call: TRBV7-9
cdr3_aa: CASSLGTSGSSYNEQFF
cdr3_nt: TGTGCCAGCAGCTTAGGGACTAGCGGGAGCTCCTACAATGAGCAGTTCTTC

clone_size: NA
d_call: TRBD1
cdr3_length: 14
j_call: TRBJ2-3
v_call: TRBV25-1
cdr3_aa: CASSPGGIPDTQYF
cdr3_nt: TGTGCCAGCAGTCCAGGGGGAATCCCAGATACGCAGTATTTT

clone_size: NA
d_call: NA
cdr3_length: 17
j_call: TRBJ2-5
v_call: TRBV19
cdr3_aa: CASSTLTGILGSETQYF
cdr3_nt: TGTGCCAGTAGTACCTTGACAGGTATTCTCGGTTCGGAGACCCAGTACTTC

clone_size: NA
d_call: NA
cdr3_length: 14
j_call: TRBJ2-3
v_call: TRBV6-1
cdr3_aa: CATCLSGGTDTQYF
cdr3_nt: TGTGCCACCTGTCTATCGGGGGGCACAGATACGCAGTATTTT

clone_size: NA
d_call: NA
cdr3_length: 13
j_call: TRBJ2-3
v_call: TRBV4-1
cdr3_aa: CASSHYSTDTQYF
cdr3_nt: TGCGCCAGCAGCCATTATAGCACAGATACGCAGTATTTT

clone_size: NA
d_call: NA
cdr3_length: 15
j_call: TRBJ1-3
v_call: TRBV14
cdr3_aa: CASSQGLFSGNTIYF
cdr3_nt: TGTGCCAGCAGCCAAGGGCTGTTCTCTGGAAACACCATATATTTT

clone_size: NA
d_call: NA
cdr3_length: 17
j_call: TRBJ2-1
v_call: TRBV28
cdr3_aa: CASSPGGKGGPGGEQFF
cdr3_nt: TGTGCCAGCAGCCCTGGGGGTAAAGGAGGGCCTGGGGGTGAGCAGTTCTTC

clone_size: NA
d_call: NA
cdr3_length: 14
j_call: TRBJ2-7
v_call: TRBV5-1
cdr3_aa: CASSLYPIVYEQYF
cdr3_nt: TGCGCCAGCAGCTTGTACCCGATAGTCTACGAGCAGTACTTC

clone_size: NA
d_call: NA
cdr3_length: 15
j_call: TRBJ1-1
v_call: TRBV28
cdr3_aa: CASSPTSAGKAEAFF
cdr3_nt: TGTGCCAGCAGCCCAACGAGTGCAGGGAAGGCTGAAGCTTTCTTT

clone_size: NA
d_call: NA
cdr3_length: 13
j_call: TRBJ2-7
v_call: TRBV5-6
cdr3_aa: CASSIGGSYEQYF
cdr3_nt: TGTGCCAGCAGTATCGGCGGGTCCTACGAGCAGTACTTC

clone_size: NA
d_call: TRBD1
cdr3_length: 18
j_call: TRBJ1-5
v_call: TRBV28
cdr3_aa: CASSLWDREAISNQPQHF
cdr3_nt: TGTGCCAGCAGTTTATGGGACAGGGAGGCGATAAGCAATCAGCCCCAGCATTTT

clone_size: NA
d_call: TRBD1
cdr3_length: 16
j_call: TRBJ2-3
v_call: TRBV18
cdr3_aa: CASSPGTTGGTDTQYF
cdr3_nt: TGTGCCAGCTCACCGGGGACGACAGGGGGGACAGATACGCAGTATTTT

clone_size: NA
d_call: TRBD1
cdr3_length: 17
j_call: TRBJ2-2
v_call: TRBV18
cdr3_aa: CASSPPQGQGTAGELFF
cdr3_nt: TGTGCCAGCTCACCACCCCAGGGACAGGGGACCGCCGGGGAGCTGTTTTTT

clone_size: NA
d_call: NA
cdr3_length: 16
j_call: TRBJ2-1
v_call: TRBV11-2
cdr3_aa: CASSPAPYSSYNEQFF
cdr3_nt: TGTGCCAGCAGCCCCGCTCCCTACAGCTCCTACAATGAGCAGTTCTTC

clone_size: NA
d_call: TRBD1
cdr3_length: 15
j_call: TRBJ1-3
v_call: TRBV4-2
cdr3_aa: CASSQRDRAGNTIYF
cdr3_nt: TGTGCCAGCAGCCAAAGGGACAGGGCTGGAAACACCATATATTTT

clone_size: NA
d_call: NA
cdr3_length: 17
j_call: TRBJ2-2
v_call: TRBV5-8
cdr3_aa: CASSLVPGHFNTGELFF
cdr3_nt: TGTGCCAGCAGCTTAGTCCCGGGACACTTTAACACCGGGGAGCTGTTTTTT

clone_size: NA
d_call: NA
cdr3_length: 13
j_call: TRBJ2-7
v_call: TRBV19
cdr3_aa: CASSMRGSYEQYF
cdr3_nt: TGTGCCAGTAGTATGAGAGGATCCTACGAGCAGTACTTC